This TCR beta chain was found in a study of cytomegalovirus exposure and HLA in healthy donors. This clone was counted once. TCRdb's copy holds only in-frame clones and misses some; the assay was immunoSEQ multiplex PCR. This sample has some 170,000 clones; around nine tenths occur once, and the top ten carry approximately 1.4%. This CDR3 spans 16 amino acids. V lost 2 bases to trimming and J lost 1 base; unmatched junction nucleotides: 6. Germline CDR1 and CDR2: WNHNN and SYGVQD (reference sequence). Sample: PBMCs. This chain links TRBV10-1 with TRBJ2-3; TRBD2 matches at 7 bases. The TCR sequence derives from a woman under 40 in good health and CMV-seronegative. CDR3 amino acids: CASSEAQAGGTDTQYF. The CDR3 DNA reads TGCGCCAGCAGTGAGGCGCAGGCGGGGGGCACAGATACGCAGTATTTT.